The 25 T cell receptor beta chains below were found in one sample sequenced in a study of T-cell memory formation after mild COVID-19. TCRdb passed the 5' RACE reads through MiXCR, listing each CDR3 protein once. The sample yields hundreds of thousands of distinct CDR3 sequences, 17% seen once. Sequencing was done on a sample of PBMCs or a T cell subset sorted from them (not recorded which). These TCRs come from an adult woman who had mild COVID-19 (a few samples of this study predate the infection). Cell type and time point are not known.

The chain combines TRBV2 with TRBJ2-7, with D tentatively TRBD2 (6 bases). V was cut by 3 bases and J by 0 bases, with 12 bases left in between. The CDR3 totals 15 residues. Germline values: CDR1 SNHLY, CDR2 FYNNEI. CDR3 amino acids: CASSERGRSSYEQYF. In nucleotides, the CDR3 is TGTGCCAGCAGTGAGCGGGGTAGGAGCTCCTACGAGCAGTACTTC.

This rearrangement joins TRBV5-5 to TRBJ1-5; TRBD1 is a possible D gene (6 bases). Trimming pared 0 bases from V and 2 bases from J, leaving 9 bases between. The germline gives CDR1 SGHKS, CDR2 YYEKEE (reference sequence). This CDR3 has 15 residues. CDR3 protein: CASSLDGGRNQPQHF. In DNA form, the CDR3 reads TGTGCCAGCAGCTTGGACGGGGGGCGCAATCAGCCCCAGCATTTT. The whole variable domain, filled in from reference TRBV5-5 and TRBJ1-5, reads DAGVTQSPTHLIKTRGQQVTLRCSPISGHKSVSWYQQVLGQGPQFIFQYYEKEERGRGNFPDRFSARQFPNYSSELNVNALLLGDSALYLCASSLDGGRNQPQHFGDGTRLSIL.

This clonotype was seen a handful of times. The V and J genes are TRBV15 and TRBJ2-6; D may match TRBD1 or TRBD2 (5 bases each). V shed 5 bases and J shed 0 bases, with 17 bases lying between them. Germline V gene sequence: CDR1 LNHNV, CDR2 YYDKDF (reference sequence). The CDR3 has 18 amino acids. CDR3 protein: CATSPGGRGVSGANVLTF. The CDR3 DNA is TGTGCCACCAGCCCTGGAGGTAGAGGGGTCTCTGGGGCCAACGTCCTGACTTTC. Complete variable domain (other parts from reference TRBV15 and TRBJ2-6): DAMVIQNPRYQVTQFGKPVTLSCSQTLNHNVMYWYQQKSSQAPKLLFHYYDKDFNNEADTPDNFQSRRPNTSFCFLDIRSPGLGDTAMYLCATSPGGRGVSGANVLTFGAGSRLTVL.

A few counts support this clonotype. This sequence joins TRBV10-3 and TRBJ1-2, with no clear D. The CDR3 spans 14 residues. The V end was cut by 2 bases, the J end by 7 bases, with 14 bases between. CDR1 is ENHRY and CDR2 is SYGVKD in the germline V gene. The DNA of the CDR3 is TGTGCCATCAGTGAGGGACTGTTAGACCGTGGCTACACCTTC. This encodes CAISEGLLDRGYTF.

This clonotype was seen a handful of times. This chain uses TRBV5-6 with TRBJ2-2, with D possibly being TRBD2 (6 bases). Trimming shortened V by 0 bases and J by 4 bases, and 10 bases separated the two germline ends. The CDR3 sequence is 15 residues long. The germline gives CDR1 SGHDT, CDR2 YYEEEE. For the CDR3, the DNA is TGTGCCAGCAGCTTGGATAGCGGACCCACCGGGGAGCTGTTTTTT. The encoded protein is CASSLDSGPTGELFF.

The gene calls are TRBV20-1 and TRBJ1-5; D ambiguous. The CDR3 runs to 17 residues. V lost 3 bases and J lost 1, with 19 bases in between. Germline CDR1 and CDR2: DFQATT and SNEGSKA (reference sequence). CDR3 residues: CSASDGRYQWSNQPQHF. The CDR3 DNA is TGCAGTGCTAGTGACGGGAGGTATCAATGGAGCAATCAGCCCCAGCATTTT.

This clonotype was counted a few times. The V gene is TRBV5-1, the J gene TRBJ1-2; TRBD1 is a possible D gene (6 bases). V lost 0 bases, J lost 7 bases, and 19 bases lay in between. The CDR3 spans 16 residues. The germline V gene has CDR1 SGHRS and CDR2 YFSETQ. The CDR3 reads CASSLDSGAEKGGYTF. CDR3 sequence (DNA): TGCGCCAGCAGCTTGGATTCGGGGGCAGAGAAAGGTGGCTACACCTTC.

J is TRBJ2-7 and V is TRBV20-1; possible D gene TRBD1, 6 bases. V lost 0 bases, J lost 2 bases, and 11 bases lay in between. The germline gives CDR1 DFQATT, CDR2 SNEGSKA (reference sequence). This CDR3 has 14 amino acids. CDR3 loop: CSARDLNRAYEQYF. Written as DNA, the CDR3 is TGCAGTGCTAGAGATCTCAACAGGGCCTACGAGCAGTACTTC.

V and J are TRBV24-1 and TRBJ1-2; D gene ambiguous. Germline V lookup: CDR1 KGHDR, CDR2 SFDVKD. V was shortened by 4 bases and J by 1 base, with 6 bases between the two germline ends. The CDR3 covers 13 residues. As DNA, the CDR3 is TGTGCCACCAGTGAAAACAGTAACTATGGCTACACCTTC. Translation gives CATSENSNYGYTF.

The gene calls are TRBV4-1 and TRBJ2-1; D call uncertain. The ends were cut back, 1 base at V and 5 bases at J, with 9 bases in the middle. Germline loops: CDR1 MGHRA, CDR2 YSYEKL. This CDR3 spans 14 amino acids. CDR3 loop: CASSQGSANNEQFF. The CDR3 nucleotides read TGCGCCAGCAGCCAAGGAAGCGCGAACAATGAGCAGTTCTTC.

The chain combines TRBV7-8 with TRBJ2-2; weak D call: TRBD1 (6 bases). This CDR3 is built from 15 residues. With 5 bases removed from V and 4 bases from J, the gap between germline ends came to 14 bases. The germline gives CDR1 SGHVS, CDR2 FQNEAQ. The CDR3 DNA reads TGTGCCAGCAGCCCGTACAGGGTATCCACCGGGGAGCTGTTTTTT. This codes for CASSPYRVSTGELFF. The full variable domain, in which reference TRBV7-8 and TRBJ2-2 provide the parts outside the CDR3, is GAGVSQSPRYKVAKRGQDVALRCDPISGHVSLFWYQQALGQGPEFLTYFQNEAQLDKSGLPSDRFFAERPEGSVSTLKIQRTQQEDSAVYLCASSPYRVSTGELFFGEGSRLTVL.

V usage is TRBV29-1 and J usage is TRBJ1-1; unclear D gene. Looked up from germline, CDR1 is SQVTM and CDR2 is ANQGSEA. V gave up 6 bases and J gave up 0 bases, with 17 bases separating them. The CDR3 is made up of 15 amino acids. The CDR3 coding sequence is TGCAGCGTCCCCGGTCGGGTTTTCATGAACACTGAAGCTTTCTTT. Protein sequence: CSVPGRVFMNTEAFF.

This chain links TRBV27 with TRBJ1-1, with TRBD1 identical over 9 bases. This CDR3 contains 14 residues. The germline V gene encodes CDR1 MNHEY and CDR2 SMNVEV (reference sequence). Losses at the gene ends were 6 bases for V and 5 bases for J; bases not matched to a gene: 7. The CDR3 DNA sequence: TGTGCCAGCAGCATACTCGGGACAGGGACTGAAGCTTTCTTT. Translating it yields CASSILGTGTEAFF.

The chain carries TRBV4-3 and TRBJ2-7, with 7 bases fitting TRBD1. Germline V gene lookup returns CDR1 LGHNA and CDR2 YSLEER. V shed 4 bases and J 0 bases; nucleotides not matched to a gene: 3. The CDR3 contains 14 residues. The CDR3 coding sequence is TGCGCCAGCAGCCCTCGACAGGGCTCCTACGAGCAGTACTTC. It specifies CASSPRQGSYEQYF.

This clonotype came up many times. V and J are TRBV15 and TRBJ2-2; no clear D gene. Germline CDR1 LNHNV, CDR2 YYDKDF (reference sequence). Trimming removed 9 bases from V and 5 bases from J, with 7 bases in between. The CDR3 runs 11 residues. Here the CDR3 DNA reads TGTGCCACAGGTGGGACCGGGGAGCTGTTTTTT. Protein product: CATGGTGELFF.

This clonotype was detected only a few times. The rearrangement uses TRBV12-3 or TRBV12-4 and TRBJ1-2; 8 bases are a match to TRBD1. Losses at the gene ends were 4 bases for V and 8 bases for J; bases not matched to a gene: 6. CDR3 length equals 13 residues. CDR3: CASSSPDREGYTF. DNA for the CDR3: TGTGCCAGCAGTTCCCCGGACAGGGAGGGCTACACCTTC.

The chain is built from TRBV20-1 and TRBJ2-1; 9 bases line up with TRBD2. Germline assignment: CDR1 DFQATT and CDR2 SNEGSKA (reference sequence). The CDR3 has 14 amino acids. The trim removed 6 bases at V and 6 bases at J, leaving 9 bases unmatched. The CDR3 DNA sequence: TGCAGTGCCCGTAGTGGGACTAGCACCAATGAGCAGTTCTTC. Its protein product is CSARSGTSTNEQFF.

This clonotype was counted a few times. The chain carries TRBV7-8 and TRBJ1-2; 7 positions match TRBD1. The V gene end was trimmed by 5 bases and the J gene end by 3 bases; junction bases not matched to a gene: 9. CDR1 is SGHVS and CDR2 is FQNEAQ in the germline V gene. The CDR3 sequence is 15 residues long. CDR3 in amino acids: CASSQARQGYYGYTF. For the CDR3, the DNA is TGTGCCAGCAGCCAAGCCCGACAGGGATACTATGGCTACACCTTC.

The chain is built from TRBV7-8 and TRBJ1-1; weak D call: TRBD1 (6 bases). Germline CDR1 reads SGHVS; CDR2 reads FQNEAQ. CDR3 length: 15 residues. V gave up 1 base and J gave up 5 bases, with 14 bases separating them. The CDR3 spells CASSLGQGGGTEAFF. CDR3 DNA sequence: TGTGCCAGCAGCTTAGGTCAGGGAGGGGGGACTGAAGCTTTCTTT.

Regarding this clonotype: A junction boundary mismatches the germline segment, possibly from a read error. CDR3 DNA sequence: TGTGCCAGCAGTTTACGGACAGGGGGGAACTCTGAAGCTTTCTTT. It yields the protein CASSLRTGGNSEAFF. The chain joins TRBV27 to TRBJ1-1; 10 bases are a match to TRBD1. Germline CDR1 is MNHEY and CDR2 is SMNVEV (reference sequence). The CDR3 contains 15 residues.

This clonotype has a handful of counts. The V call is TRBV5-6, the J call TRBJ2-1, with 11 bases that match TRBD2. Germline CDR1 SGHDT, CDR2 YYEEEE. This CDR3 is 16 amino acids long. The J segment lost 11 bases and the V segment lost 1 base, leaving 11 bases of the junction unmatched. The CDR3 loop reads CASSLPGTSGGSKQFF. The DNA for the CDR3 is TGTGCCAGCAGCTTGCCCGGGACTAGCGGCGGTTCGAAGCAGTTCTTC.

The gene calls are TRBV20-1 and TRBJ1-2, with a possible D match to TRBD1 (5 bases). The CDR3 has 14 amino acids. The V end lost 2 bases, the J end lost 0 bases, and 10 bases lay between the germline ends. The germline CDR1 and CDR2 sequences are DFQATT and SNEGSKA (reference sequence). The CDR3 loop is CSARYDRANYGYTF. The CDR3 region has the DNA TGCAGTGCTAGATACGACAGAGCTAACTATGGCTACACCTTC.

The chain is built from TRBV7-9 and TRBJ2-4; D may correspond to TRBD1 or TRBD2 (5 bases each). Looked up from germline, CDR1 is SEHNR and CDR2 is FQNEAQ (reference sequence). Trimming shortened V by 1 base and J by 6 bases, and 10 bases separated the two germline ends. The length of the CDR3 is 14 residues. CDR3 nucleotides: TGTGCCAGCAGCTTAGGGGCAGGGAGAAACATTCAGTACTTC. This encodes CASSLGAGRNIQYF.

J is TRBJ1-2 and V is TRBV5-1, with TRBD1 as a possible D gene (5 bases). Trimming took 0 bases from V and 3 from J, leaving 9 bases between them. The CDR3 runs to 14 residues. CDR1 SGHRS and CDR2 YFSETQ come from the germline V gene. The CDR3 reads CASSLGSGHYGYTF. DNA of the CDR3: TGCGCCAGCAGCTTGGGGTCGGGGCACTATGGCTACACCTTC.

This clonotype has ten or more counts. The rearrangement links TRBV5-1 to TRBJ1-1, with D unclear. This CDR3 has 14 residues. V shed 4 bases and J shed 6 bases, with 16 bases lying between them. Germline assignment: CDR1 SGHRS and CDR2 YFSETQ. The CDR3 protein is CASSPTATGSEAFF. CDR3 bases: TGCGCCAGCAGCCCTACCGCGACGGGGTCTGAAGCTTTCTTT.